This TCR beta chain was recovered during a study of siplizumab effects on memory and regulatory T cells. Broader study findings: In siplizumab conditions, mappable alloreactive CD4+ clones averaged around 69% Treg-derived, against around 30% in controls. Alloreactive sequences tracing back to unstimulated CD4+ memory cells fell significantly with siplizumab.

Only in-frame clones appear in the TCRdb table, and some are missing; sequencing was by immunoSEQ multiplex PCR. The sample has around 120,000 clones; less than 95% are singletons. The V gene's germline CDR1 is SGHNT and CDR2 YYREEE (reference sequence). CDR3 size: 15 residues. The trim removed 4 bases at V and 4 bases at J, leaving 9 bases unmatched. On this clone itself: As yet, its antigen is unknown.

Sequencing input: non-Treg CD4+ T cells sorted from blood. The sequence came from a human donor in good health. The chain links TRBV5-4 to TRBJ2-7; 9 positions agree with TRBD1. This CDR3 is CASSTGQGSQYEQYF. As DNA, the CDR3 is TGTGCCAGCAGCACTGGACAGGGGTCGCAGTACGAGCAGTACTTC. Together with reference TRBV5-4 and TRBJ2-7, the CDR3 gives the full variable domain: ETGVTQSPTHLIKTRGQQVTLRCSSQSGHNTVSWYQQALGQGPQFIFQYYREEENGRGNFPPRFSGLQFPNYSSELNVNALELDDSALYLCASSTGQGSQYEQYFGPGTRLTVT.